Presented here are 6 T cell receptor beta chains from one specimen sequenced in a study of cytomegalovirus exposure and HLA in healthy donors. Both 60 Vbeta primers and 13 Jbeta primers went into the PCR. Clones were sequenced by immunoSEQ multiplex PCR, and TCRdb holds only the in-frame ones, with some missing. In the table there are just over 200,000 clones, roughly 80% of which are singletons. The sequencing sample was made of PBMCs. The receptors originated from a man in his forties or fifties in good health and CMV-seronegative.

The chain joins TRBV29-1 to TRBJ2-7; 7 nucleotides agree with TRBD1. This CDR3 is 12 amino acids long. The trim removed 4 bases at V and 3 bases at J, leaving 3 bases unmatched. The germline CDR1 and CDR2 sequences are SQVTM and ANQGSEA. This chain's CDR3 is CSVVDRVYEQYF. The CDR3 bases are TGCAGCGTTGTCGACAGGGTCTACGAGCAGTACTTC.

The chain combines TRBV28 with TRBJ2-3, with a possible D match to TRBD2 (5 bases). CDR3 length: 15 residues. V lost 5 bases to trimming and J lost 1 base, with 13 bases between them. From germline, CDR1 is MDHEN and CDR2 SYDVKM. CDR3 region: CASSRTSGGTDTQYF. As DNA, the CDR3 is TGTGCCAGCAGTAGGACCTCCGGGGGCACAGATACGCAGTATTTT.

The gene calls are TRBV28 and TRBJ2-7; TRBD1 matches at 10 bases. The CDR3 totals 14 residues. The trim removed 4 bases at V and 6 bases at J, leaving 6 bases unmatched. CDR1 and CDR2 (germline): MDHEN, SYDVKM. CDR3 amino acids: CASSSPGQGFEQYF. The DNA for the CDR3 is TGTGCCAGCAGTTCCCCGGGACAGGGGTTCGAGCAGTACTTC.

This clone was seen a single time. The chain couples TRBV19 to TRBJ2-1; 8 bases align to TRBD2. The ends lost 10 bases at V and 15 bases at J; junction bases unmatched: 20. The CDR3 runs 14 residues. Germline V gene sequence: CDR1 LNHDA, CDR2 SQIVND (reference sequence). The CDR3 sequence: CATQPGLGTIFWFF. CDR3 sequence (DNA): TGTGCCACCCAACCGGGACTAGGGACTATTTTCTGGTTCTTC.

The rearrangement joins TRBV9 to TRBJ2-7, with 8 bases lining up with TRBD2. CDR3 size: 15 residues. With 4 bases clipped from V and 4 bases from J, the junction kept 10 bases outside the gene matches. The germline V gene encodes CDR1 SGDLS and CDR2 YYNGEE. The CDR3 loop is CASSTHGTSRYEQYF. The CDR3, as DNA: TGTGCCAGCAGCACACACGGGACTAGTAGGTACGAGCAGTACTTC.

The chain couples TRBV7-9 to TRBJ2-1; D gene uncertain. CDR1 is SEHNR and CDR2 is FQNEAQ in the germline V gene (reference sequence). Trimming stripped 5 bases from V and 6 bases from J, with 14 bases between. The CDR3 has 14 residues. As DNA, the CDR3 is TGTGCCAGCAGCCCCTCAGGTTCCCCCAATGAGCAGTTCTTC. This translates into CASSPSGSPNEQFF. Variable domain in full (rest from reference TRBV7-9 and TRBJ2-1): DTGVSQNPRHKITKRGQNVTFRCDPISEHNRLYWYRQTLGQGPEFLTYFQNEAQLEKSRLLSDRFSAERPKGSFSTLEIQRTEQGDSAMYLCASSPSGSPNEQFFGPGTRLTVL.